This is a list of T cell receptor beta chains from one sample in a study of T cells in Graves' hyperthyroidism and ophthalmopathy. TCRdb re-derived calls from the multiplex PCR reads in MiXCR, one entry per CDR3 protein. The table records about 280,000 distinct CDR3 sequences, 25% of them present only once. The sample taken for sequencing was blood. Receptor source: a man aged 35-49 years with Graves' hyperthyroidism that later progressed to Graves' ophthalmopathy. CDR3s include the opening cysteine and the closing phenylalanine or tryptophan. The D gene is left open where the match is weak. The size of a clone is reported for some rows only, either as once, few or many, or as a class for expanded clones.

d_call: TRBD1; v_call: TRBV12-3/TRBV12-4; j_call: TRBJ1-1; clone_size: many; cdr3_aa: CASSRTGEQAFF; cdr3_nt: TGTGCCAGCAGCCGAACAGGGGAGCAAGCTTTCTTT
d_call: -; v_call: TRBV3-1; j_call: TRBJ2-2; clone_size: few; cdr3_aa: CASSQDSGFGELFF; cdr3_nt: TGTGCCAGCAGCCAAGATTCGGGGTTCGGGGAGCTGTTTTTT
d_call: TRBD1; v_call: TRBV20-1; j_call: TRBJ1-1; clone_size: -; cdr3_aa: CSARGDRGKVDEAFF; cdr3_nt: TGCAGTGCTAGAGGGGACAGGGGGAAGGTGGATGAAGCTTTCTTT
d_call: TRBD2; v_call: TRBV6-5; j_call: TRBJ2-7; clone_size: many; cdr3_aa: CASQREGRYEQYF; cdr3_nt: TGTGCCAGCCAGCGGGAGGGCCGGTACGAGCAGTACTTC
d_call: -; v_call: TRBV6-1; j_call: TRBJ1-2; clone_size: many; cdr3_aa: CASSEVPKSLGYTF; cdr3_nt: TGTGCCAGCAGTGAAGTTCCCAAAAGCCTTGGCTACACCTTC
d_call: -; v_call: TRBV2; j_call: TRBJ2-5; clone_size: many; cdr3_aa: CASSDRVEETQYF; cdr3_nt: TGTGCCAGCAGTGACAGGGTTGAAGAGACCCAGTACTTC
d_call: TRBD1; v_call: TRBV20-1; j_call: TRBJ1-5; clone_size: -; cdr3_aa: CSAKEDRDVWGQPQHF; cdr3_nt: TGCAGTGCTAAGGAGGACAGGGACGTGTGGGGGCAGCCCCAGCATTTT
d_call: -; v_call: TRBV7-2; j_call: TRBJ1-1; clone_size: many; cdr3_aa: CASSFRNTEAFF; cdr3_nt: TGTGCCAGCAGTTTCAGAAACACTGAAGCTTTCTTT
d_call: -; v_call: TRBV6-1; j_call: TRBJ1-1; clone_size: few; cdr3_aa: CASRKQENTEAFF; cdr3_nt: TGTGCCAGCAGAAAACAAGAGAACACTGAAGCTTTCTTT
d_call: TRBD2; v_call: TRBV12-3/TRBV12-4; j_call: TRBJ2-7; clone_size: many; cdr3_aa: CASSHGLADSYEQYF; cdr3_nt: TGTGCCAGCAGTCATGGACTAGCGGACTCCTACGAGCAGTACTTC
d_call: -; v_call: TRBV29-1; j_call: TRBJ1-3; clone_size: few; cdr3_aa: CSVRSGNTIYF; cdr3_nt: TGCAGCGTTCGTTCTGGAAACACCATATATTTT
d_call: -; v_call: TRBV4-2; j_call: TRBJ1-3; clone_size: many; cdr3_aa: CASSQAGDSGNTIYF; cdr3_nt: TGTGCCAGCAGCCAGGCAGGTGACTCTGGAAACACCATATATTTT
d_call: -; v_call: TRBV12-3/TRBV12-4; j_call: TRBJ2-7; clone_size: few; cdr3_aa: CASSPSYRAYEQYF; cdr3_nt: TGTGCCAGCAGCCCCTCCTACAGGGCCTACGAGCAGTACTTC
d_call: TRBD2; v_call: TRBV29-1; j_call: TRBJ2-7; clone_size: many; cdr3_aa: CSVELAELASEQYF; cdr3_nt: TGCAGCGTGGAACTAGCGGAGTTAGCCAGCGAGCAGTACTTC
d_call: -; v_call: TRBV7-3; j_call: TRBJ1-1; clone_size: many; cdr3_aa: CASSLNGRPGDTEAFF; cdr3_nt: TGTGCCAGCAGCTTAAATGGCAGACCCGGGGACACTGAAGCTTTCTTT
d_call: TRBD1; v_call: TRBV27; j_call: TRBJ2-7; clone_size: many; cdr3_aa: CASSFWGSGTGGGPAIYEQYF; cdr3_nt: TGTGCCAGCAGTTTTTGGGGGTCCGGGACAGGGGGCGGGCCCGCCATCTACGAGCAGTACTTC
d_call: TRBD2; v_call: TRBV27; j_call: TRBJ2-5; clone_size: -; cdr3_aa: CASSPGLAVTETQYF; cdr3_nt: TGTGCCAGCAGTCCGGGACTAGCGGTCACAGAGACCCAGTACTTC
d_call: -; v_call: TRBV19; j_call: TRBJ2-5; clone_size: -; cdr3_aa: CASSILSWGSQYF; cdr3_nt: TGTGCCAGTAGTATCCTCTCCTGGGGTTCCCAGTACTTC
d_call: -; v_call: TRBV7-2; j_call: TRBJ2-7; clone_size: many; cdr3_aa: CASSVQGHRYEQYF; cdr3_nt: TGTGCCAGCAGCGTGCAGGGACACCGCTACGAGCAGTACTTC
d_call: TRBD1; v_call: TRBV24-1; j_call: TRBJ1-5; clone_size: many; cdr3_aa: CATSATGGNQPQHF; cdr3_nt: TGTGCCACCAGCGCCACAGGGGGAAATCAGCCCCAGCATTTT
d_call: -; v_call: TRBV6-1; j_call: TRBJ1-1; clone_size: -; cdr3_aa: CASRPGVTNTEAFF; cdr3_nt: TGTGCCAGCAGGCCGGGGGTTACGAACACTGAAGCTTTCTTT
d_call: -; v_call: TRBV7-9; j_call: TRBJ1-1; clone_size: many; cdr3_aa: CASSSSGGGEAFF; cdr3_nt: TGTGCCAGCAGCTCCAGCGGGGGGGGTGAAGCTTTCTTT
d_call: TRBD2; v_call: TRBV6-2/TRBV6-3; j_call: TRBJ2-2; clone_size: -; cdr3_aa: CASNLISGLAGNTGELFF; cdr3_nt: TGTGCCAGCAATTTAATATCGGGGCTAGCGGGAAACACCGGGGAGCTGTTTTTT
d_call: -; v_call: TRBV20-1; j_call: TRBJ1-2; clone_size: many; cdr3_aa: CSASRTGVGYGYTF; cdr3_nt: TGCAGTGCTAGTCGTACAGGCGTAGGCTATGGCTACACCTTC
d_call: -; v_call: TRBV12-3/TRBV12-4; j_call: TRBJ1-2; clone_size: many; cdr3_aa: CASGGDGYTF; cdr3_nt: TGTGCCAGCGGGGGGGACGGCTACACCTTC
d_call: -; v_call: TRBV30; j_call: TRBJ2-7; clone_size: -; cdr3_aa: CAWSVYRRGYEQYF; cdr3_nt: TGTGCCTGGAGTGTATACAGACGGGGGTACGAGCAGTACTTC
d_call: TRBD1; v_call: TRBV9; j_call: TRBJ2-2; clone_size: many; cdr3_aa: CASSADRGRNTGELFF; cdr3_nt: TGTGCCAGCAGCGCCGACAGGGGAAGGAACACCGGGGAGCTGTTTTTT
d_call: -; v_call: TRBV12-3/TRBV12-4; j_call: TRBJ2-7; clone_size: many; cdr3_aa: CASRSGAGVSYEQYF; cdr3_nt: TGTGCCAGCAGATCGGGGGCAGGGGTCTCCTACGAGCAGTACTTC
d_call: -; v_call: TRBV30; j_call: TRBJ2-7; clone_size: many; cdr3_aa: CAWSRLYYEQYF; cdr3_nt: TGTGCCTGGAGTAGGCTTTACTACGAGCAGTACTTC
d_call: -; v_call: TRBV4-2; j_call: TRBJ1-2; clone_size: -; cdr3_aa: CASSQDEVTGGYGYTF; cdr3_nt: TGTGCCAGCAGCCAAGATGAGGTGACGGGGGGCTATGGCTACACCTTC
d_call: TRBD1; v_call: TRBV20-1; j_call: TRBJ2-7; clone_size: many; cdr3_aa: CSATPGQVDAYEQYF; cdr3_nt: TGCAGTGCTACGCCTGGACAGGTCGACGCCTACGAGCAGTACTTC
d_call: -; v_call: TRBV29-1; j_call: TRBJ2-2; clone_size: -; cdr3_aa: CSVGGLAGELFF; cdr3_nt: TGCAGCGTGGGGGGGCTAGCCGGGGAGCTGTTTTTT
d_call: -; v_call: TRBV19; j_call: TRBJ1-1; clone_size: many; cdr3_aa: CASKVDTNTEAFF; cdr3_nt: TGTGCCAGTAAAGTGGACACGAACACTGAAGCTTTCTTT
d_call: TRBD2; v_call: TRBV20-1; j_call: TRBJ2-2; clone_size: many; cdr3_aa: CSAQLPGTRGTGELFF; cdr3_nt: TGCAGTGCACAACTCCCCGGGACTAGGGGTACCGGGGAGCTGTTTTTT
d_call: TRBD1; v_call: TRBV9; j_call: TRBJ1-2; clone_size: once; cdr3_aa: CASSTGTGQGYTF; cdr3_nt: TGTGCCAGCAGCACGGGGACAGGCCAGGGCTACACCTTC
d_call: -; v_call: TRBV7-2; j_call: TRBJ2-2; clone_size: once; cdr3_aa: CASSLAWAGELFF; cdr3_nt: TGTGCCAGCAGCTTAGCGTGGGCCGGGGAGCTGTTTTTT
d_call: TRBD1; v_call: TRBV4-1; j_call: TRBJ1-1; clone_size: many; cdr3_aa: CASSPEDRVYTEAFF; cdr3_nt: TGCGCCAGCAGCCCAGAAGACAGGGTATACACTGAAGCTTTCTTT
d_call: -; v_call: TRBV3-1; j_call: TRBJ2-7; clone_size: many; cdr3_aa: CASSQDLSGNYEQYF; cdr3_nt: TGTGCCAGCAGCCAAGATCTTTCAGGCAACTACGAGCAGTACTTC
d_call: -; v_call: TRBV3-1; j_call: TRBJ1-1; clone_size: many; cdr3_aa: CASSQDLSSAEAFF; cdr3_nt: TGTGCCAGCAGCCAAGATCTGTCCAGCGCTGAAGCTTTCTTT
d_call: TRBD2; v_call: TRBV20-1; j_call: TRBJ2-5; clone_size: -; cdr3_aa: CSARGGGTGETQYF; cdr3_nt: TGCAGTGCTAGAGGGGGAGGGACGGGTGAGACCCAGTACTTC
d_call: -; v_call: TRBV20-1; j_call: TRBJ2-7; clone_size: -; cdr3_aa: CSARDTFGTPRADEQYF; cdr3_nt: TGCAGTGCTAGAGATACATTCGGGACTCCCCGCGCCGACGAGCAGTACTTC
d_call: -; v_call: TRBV5-1; j_call: TRBJ2-7; clone_size: many; cdr3_aa: CASSSGLYAYEQYF; cdr3_nt: TGCGCCAGCAGTTCGGGACTCTACGCCTACGAGCAGTACTTC
d_call: -; v_call: TRBV28; j_call: TRBJ2-7; clone_size: once; cdr3_aa: CASSQGGTINEQYF; cdr3_nt: TGTGCCAGCAGCCAAGGCGGGACAATAAACGAGCAGTACTTC
d_call: -; v_call: TRBV28; j_call: TRBJ2-7; clone_size: many; cdr3_aa: CASLPRGAYEQYF; cdr3_nt: TGTGCCAGCCTACCGCGGGGAGCCTACGAGCAGTACTTC
d_call: -; v_call: TRBV7-3; j_call: TRBJ2-1; clone_size: -; cdr3_aa: CASSQGGNYNEQFF; cdr3_nt: TGTGCCAGCAGCCAGGGGGGGAACTACAATGAGCAGTTCTTC
d_call: -; v_call: TRBV19; j_call: TRBJ1-1; clone_size: -; cdr3_aa: CASSIQILTEAFF; cdr3_nt: TGTGCCAGTAGTATTCAGATACTCACTGAAGCTTTCTTT
d_call: TRBD1; v_call: TRBV7-2; j_call: TRBJ1-2; clone_size: many; cdr3_aa: CASSSTGTVTYGYTF; cdr3_nt: TGTGCCAGCAGCTCAACCGGGACAGTTACATATGGCTACACCTTC
d_call: TRBD1; v_call: TRBV7-8; j_call: TRBJ1-5; clone_size: many; cdr3_aa: CASSLMGTGVQPQHF; cdr3_nt: TGTGCCAGCAGCTTAATGGGGACAGGGGTTCAGCCCCAGCATTTT
d_call: TRBD1; v_call: TRBV5-1; j_call: TRBJ1-6; clone_size: -; cdr3_aa: CASSNGQGNSPLHF; cdr3_nt: TGCGCCAGCAGCAACGGACAGGGGAATTCACCCCTCCACTTT
d_call: -; v_call: TRBV7-3; j_call: TRBJ1-3; clone_size: many; cdr3_aa: CASSFGGAGVSGNTIYF; cdr3_nt: TGTGCCAGCAGCTTCGGAGGAGCGGGGGTCTCTGGAAACACCATATATTTT
d_call: -; v_call: TRBV12-3/TRBV12-4; j_call: TRBJ1-1; clone_size: many; cdr3_aa: CASTPVPGTEASF; cdr3_nt: TGTGCCAGCACCCCGGTCCCTGGAACTGAAGCTTCCTTT